This T cell receptor (beta chain) stems from a study of T cell changes during pregnancy in multiple sclerosis. This table comes from immunoSEQ multiplex PCR, and its TCRdb copy is limited to in-frame clones, with some not included. This sample has approximately 65,000 clones, with 90% to 97% found just once. J was trimmed by 14 bases and V by 4 bases; bases with no gene match: 4. Germline V gives CDR1 MNHEY, CDR2 SVGAGI. This CDR3 is 12 amino acids long. V is TRBV6-5 and J is TRBJ1-4; TRBD1 matches 10 bases. The input for sequencing was CD8+ T cells from peripheral blood mononuclear cells, taken after pregnancy. This receptor was taken from a female donor with multiple sclerosis, enrolled in a pregnancy study. The CDR3 spells CASSLTGGGLFF. The DNA for the CDR3 is TGTGCCAGCAGTTTGACAGGGGGCGGGCTGTTTTTT.